This TCR beta chain was observed in a study (dated by TCRdb to the mid-2010s). This clonotype has only a few counts. Its recognized antigen is unknown. Per-base qualities were not stored, and no clone one base away is much larger. Preparation of the library involved RT-PCR. The sequencing machine was an Illumina MiSeq. Using fastp trimming at Q25 and MiXCR clonotype assembly, TCRdb reanalyzed the public sequencing data and kept in-frame beta chains. Duplicate CDR3 protein sequences are folded into a single record with the most common DNA and genes. This sample gives around 700,000 distinct CDR3 sequences in total; 14% of them show up just once. Of the sample, about 3.9% falls within the top ten clones. Sequencing input: memory CD4+ T cells from blood. The sequence derives from a female donor in good health, serving as a healthy control.

The CDR3 in this case is CSAKRGTGGSYNSPLHF. The nucleotides read TGCAGTGCTAAGCGCGGGACAGGGGGCTCCTATAATTCACCCCTCCACTTT. The sequence links TRBV20-1 to TRBJ1-6; TRBD1 fits 11 bases in the junction. From the cysteine through the phenylalanine, the CDR3 covers 17 amino acids. The kept DNA is CDR3 alone, 51 bases in frame from the first base. CDR1 and CDR2, per the germline V gene (reference sequence), are DFQATT and SNEGSKA. At the junction V is shortened by 4 bases and J by 0 bases; bases outside the gene matches: 5.